These T cell receptor beta chains were read from a single sample in a study of shared clonotypes between healthy human individuals. TCRdb's copy holds only in-frame clones and misses some; the assay was immunoSEQ multiplex PCR. The sample includes over a million clones, 95% to 97% seen only once; the top ten take about 1.2%. The material sequenced was naive CD4+ T cells sorted from blood. The receptors here all came from a man aged 30-40 years in good health. The CDR3 runs from the conserved cysteine through the conserved F or W. The D gene is left open where the match is weak. Clone size, where shown, is once, few, many, or a class for clones that have expanded.

clone_size,d_call,j_call,v_call,cdr3_aa,cdr3_nt
-,-,TRBJ2-1,TRBV27,CASRIGGSSYNEQFF,TGTGCCAGCAGAATCGGAGGGAGCTCCTACAATGAGCAGTTCTTC
-,-,TRBJ2-2,TRBV11-3,CASSSAQTNTGELFF,TGTGCCAGCAGCTCCGCCCAGACAAACACCGGGGAGCTGTTTTTT
-,-,TRBJ2-7,TRBV6-5,CASSVYRDNYEQYF,TGTGCCAGCAGTGTGTACCGGGACAACTACGAGCAGTACTTC
few,TRBD2,TRBJ2-1,TRBV5-1,CASSWEGPYNEQFF,TGCGCCAGCAGCTGGGAGGGACCCTACAATGAGCAGTTCTTC
-,-,TRBJ2-7,TRBV11-2,CASSLTRGGDYEQYF,TGTGCCAGCAGCTTAACCCGAGGTGGGGACTACGAGCAGTACTTC
-,TRBD1,TRBJ1-1,TRBV7-2,CASSLTGVNTEAFF,TGTGCCAGCAGCTTAACAGGGGTGAACACTGAAGCTTTCTTT
-,-,TRBJ1-2,TRBV5-5,CASSLDAIGGYTF,TGTGCCAGCAGCTTGGATGCGATAGGAGGCTACACCTTC
-,-,TRBJ2-7,TRBV19,CASKTRTGGSYEQYF,TGTGCCAGTAAAACTAGGACAGGAGGGTCCTACGAGCAGTACTTC
once,-,TRBJ1-4,TRBV25-1,CASVTIGGEKLFF,TGTGCCAGCGTCACAATCGGGGGTGAAAAACTGTTTTTT
-,-,TRBJ2-3,TRBV5-4,CASTRQGGRGTDTQYF,TGTGCCAGCACAAGACAGGGAGGGCGGGGCACAGATACGCAGTATTTT
-,TRBD2,TRBJ2-1,TRBV28,CASSYGLAGGVTQFF,TGTGCCAGCAGCTATGGACTAGCGGGAGGTGTTACGCAGTTCTTC
-,-,TRBJ1-4,TRBV6-5,CASSQTRTTNEKLFF,TGTGCCAGCAGTCAAACGCGGACAACTAATGAAAAACTGTTTTTT
-,-,TRBJ2-2,TRBV5-1,CASSRTNTGELFF,TGCGCCAGCAGCCGGACAAACACCGGGGAGCTGTTTTTT
-,-,TRBJ2-1,TRBV2,CASSDGQHSYNEQFF,TGTGCCAGCAGTGATGGGCAGCACTCCTACAATGAGCAGTTCTTC
-,TRBD2,TRBJ2-1,TRBV5-4,CASSSGLADNEQFF,TGTGCCAGCAGCTCGGGACTAGCGGACAATGAGCAGTTCTTC
-,TRBD2,TRBJ2-1,TRBV6-6,CASSGLAGNNEQFF,TGTGCCAGCAGCGGACTAGCGGGGAACAATGAGCAGTTCTTC
-,TRBD2,TRBJ2-5,TRBV19,CASSITIGLAKETQYF,TGTGCCAGTAGTATTACCATCGGACTAGCGAAAGAGACCCAGTACTTC
-,-,TRBJ2-1,TRBV11-2,CASSLGRHNEQFF,TGTGCCAGCAGCTTAGGGCGGCACAATGAGCAGTTCTTC
once,-,TRBJ2-2,TRBV19,CASTAWGDTGELFF,TGTGCCAGTACCGCCTGGGGGGACACCGGGGAGCTGTTTTTT